The rows below give T cell receptor beta chains drawn from one sample of a study of T-cell memory formation after mild COVID-19. TCRdb reanalysed the 5' RACE reads using MiXCR and keeps one entry per CDR3 protein. Counted here are just over 350,000 distinct CDR3 sequences, roughly an eighth occurring once; the ten biggest clones make up around 21%. Sequencing was performed on PBMCs or a T cell subset sorted from them (not recorded which). The receptors come from a man aged 18 to 29 who had mild COVID-19 (a few samples of this study predate the infection). Cell type and time point are not known. Both conserved end residues are part of each CDR3. Fields, in order: CDR3 DNA, CDR3 protein, D gene, J gene, V gene, clone size. The D gene is left open where the match is weak. Size is omitted from some rows. Given values are once, few, many or a class for expanded clones.

CDR3nt: TGTGCCAGCAGCTTTACAGGGTTCGAGACCCAGTACTTC; CDR3aa: CASSFTGFETQYF; d_gene: NA; j_gene: TRBJ2-5; v_gene: TRBV7-2; abundance: few
CDR3nt: TGTGCCAGCAGCACCACAACGAACACTGAAGCTTTCTTT; CDR3aa: CASSTTTNTEAFF; d_gene: NA; j_gene: TRBJ1-1; v_gene: TRBV9; abundance: many
CDR3nt: TGTGCCACCCTGATTCTAGCGGGGTCCTACAATGAGCAGTTCTTC; CDR3aa: CATLILAGSYNEQFF; d_gene: TRBD2; j_gene: TRBJ2-1; v_gene: TRBV7-9; abundance: few
CDR3nt: TGTGCCAGCAAACTGCTGGGGTGGGAGTTAGCTGAAGCTTTCTTT; CDR3aa: CASKLLGWELAEAFF; d_gene: NA; j_gene: TRBJ1-1; v_gene: TRBV5-5; abundance: NA
CDR3nt: TGTGCCAGCAGCATGTTCACGGGGGCTAACACCGGGGAGCTGTTTTTT; CDR3aa: CASSMFTGANTGELFF; d_gene: NA; j_gene: TRBJ2-2; v_gene: TRBV7-9; abundance: few
CDR3nt: TGTGCCAGCAGTTGGGAGGGGAGTCAGCCCCAGCATTTT; CDR3aa: CASSWEGSQPQHF; d_gene: NA; j_gene: TRBJ1-5; v_gene: TRBV6-2/TRBV6-3; abundance: few
CDR3nt: TGTGCCAGCAGCCTGGACGGTCGTGGGGAAAAACTGTTTTTT; CDR3aa: CASSLDGRGEKLFF; d_gene: NA; j_gene: TRBJ1-4; v_gene: TRBV6-1; abundance: NA
CDR3nt: TGTGCCAGCAGCTTTAAGATCAGGGCCGAGTTGTACAATGAGCAGTTCTTC; CDR3aa: CASSFKIRAELYNEQFF; d_gene: NA; j_gene: TRBJ2-1; v_gene: TRBV7-3; abundance: NA
CDR3nt: TGTGCCAGCAGCGTGGACAGGCCAAGTTTCGCGAACACCGGGGAGCTGTTTTTT; CDR3aa: CASSVDRPSFANTGELFF; d_gene: TRBD1; j_gene: TRBJ2-2; v_gene: TRBV6-6; abundance: few
CDR3nt: TGCAGCGTTGAGAGGGAGGCCAAAAACATTCAGTACTTC; CDR3aa: CSVEREAKNIQYF; d_gene: NA; j_gene: TRBJ2-4; v_gene: TRBV29-1; abundance: NA
CDR3nt: TGTGCCAGCAGCTTATTAAGACAGGGGTTTGGCTACACCTTC; CDR3aa: CASSLLRQGFGYTF; d_gene: TRBD1; j_gene: TRBJ1-2; v_gene: TRBV7-9; abundance: many
CDR3nt: TGTGCCTGGAGTGTAGGACCTTACGAGCAGTACTTC; CDR3aa: CAWSVGPYEQYF; d_gene: NA; j_gene: TRBJ2-7; v_gene: TRBV30; abundance: NA
CDR3nt: TGCAGCGTTGGACAGGGGAGGTCAGATACGCAGTATTTT; CDR3aa: CSVGQGRSDTQYF; d_gene: TRBD1; j_gene: TRBJ2-3; v_gene: TRBV29-1; abundance: NA
CDR3nt: TGCGCCAGCAGCTTGGAACAGGGCGCCTATGGCTACACCTTC; CDR3aa: CASSLEQGAYGYTF; d_gene: NA; j_gene: TRBJ1-2; v_gene: TRBV5-1; abundance: NA
CDR3nt: TGTGCCAGCTACGGACGTTTGGGAGGGGGCAAAGAGACCCAGTACTTC; CDR3aa: CASYGRLGGGKETQYF; d_gene: NA; j_gene: TRBJ2-5; v_gene: TRBV5-6; abundance: NA
CDR3nt: TGCGCCAGCAGCCAAGAAACGAGGGTTCGGGGCTACACCTTC; CDR3aa: CASSQETRVRGYTF; d_gene: NA; j_gene: TRBJ1-2; v_gene: TRBV4-3; abundance: NA
CDR3nt: TGTGCCAGCAGTTTAGGGCAGGGAAATGGCTACACCTTC; CDR3aa: CASSLGQGNGYTF; d_gene: NA; j_gene: TRBJ1-2; v_gene: TRBV27; abundance: many
CDR3nt: TGTGCCAGCACAGGACTAGCGGGGTACAATGAGCAGTTCTTC; CDR3aa: CASTGLAGYNEQFF; d_gene: TRBD2; j_gene: TRBJ2-1; v_gene: TRBV19; abundance: many